This record concerns one T cell receptor beta chain sequence. Its antigen remains unidentified. This sample was included in a study of shared clonotypes between healthy human individuals. The genomic DNA of each subset was split evenly across several immunoSEQ plates. Here immunoSEQ multiplex PCR was the method, and the copy in TCRdb shows in-frame clones only, minus some. The sample shows approximately 2,200,000 clones, just over 90% of them seen only once. Naive CD8 populations comprised CD45RO-negative cells positively selected for CCR7, excluding terminally differentiated effector memory CD45RA+ cells. Caucasian adults living in Nashville, Tennessee, provided all samples. The study, taken as a whole, reports: The study generally estimated greater richness for naive than memory subsets. Roughly 4.7% was the fraction of naive CD4 clonotypes found shared across a handful of donors.

The V segment lost 3 bases and the J segment 4 bases; nucleotides outside the gene matches: 4. This CDR3 region has 15 residues. From germline, CDR1 is KGHSH and CDR2 LQKENI. The chain uses TRBV18 and TRBJ2-1; 9 bases fit TRBD1. Sequencing input: naive CD8+ T cells from PBMCs. The source of this sequence is a man younger than 30 in good health. Some clones in this sample may be carry-over from other donors' samples. The CDR3 DNA sequence: TGTGCCAGCTCACCTACAGGGGGCGGGTACAATGAGCAGTTCTTC. Translated, it gives CASSPTGGGYNEQFF.